This section outlines one T cell receptor beta chain sequence together with its context. These data come from a study of shared clonotypes between healthy human individuals. Some clones are missing from TCRdb's copy, which holds only in-frame ones; the method was immunoSEQ multiplex PCR. The sample consists of fewer than 550,000 clones, about 80% of them appearing once. Material for sequencing was PBMCs. The sequence was collected from a middle-aged woman in good health. Some clones in this sample may be carry-over from other donors' samples.

The CDR3 nucleotides are TGCGCCAGCAGCCAAGACTCTGCTAGCACAGATACGCAGTATTTT. It specifies CASSQDSASTDTQYF. The chain employs TRBV4-3 and TRBJ2-3; no firm D call. Germline-derived CDR1 and CDR2 are LGHNA and YSLEER. Between the trimmed V and J ends, which lost 0 bases and 0 bases, there was a span of 7 bases. CDR3 length: 15 residues.